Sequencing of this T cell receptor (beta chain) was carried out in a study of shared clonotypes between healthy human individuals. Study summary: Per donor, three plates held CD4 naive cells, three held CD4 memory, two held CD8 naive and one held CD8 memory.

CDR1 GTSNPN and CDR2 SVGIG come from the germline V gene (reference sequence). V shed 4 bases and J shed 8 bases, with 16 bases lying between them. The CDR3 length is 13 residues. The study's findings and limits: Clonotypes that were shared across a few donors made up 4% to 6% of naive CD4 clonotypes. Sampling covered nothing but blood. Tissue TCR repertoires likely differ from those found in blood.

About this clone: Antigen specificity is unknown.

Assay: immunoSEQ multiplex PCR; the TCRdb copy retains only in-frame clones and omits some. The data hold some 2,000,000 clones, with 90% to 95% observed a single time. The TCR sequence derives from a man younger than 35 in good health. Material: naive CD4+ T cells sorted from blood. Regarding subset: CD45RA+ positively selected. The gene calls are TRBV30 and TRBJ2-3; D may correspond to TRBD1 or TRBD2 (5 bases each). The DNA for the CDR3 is TGTGCCTGGACCAAACAGGAACGGGGTACGCAGTATTTT. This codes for CAWTKQERGTQYF.